Each of the 23 T cell receptor beta chains below was sequenced from the same sample in a study of response to subunit inactivated influenza vaccine. TCRdb reprocessed the RT-PCR reads via MiXCR and lists one record per CDR3 protein. This sample carries fewer than 750,000 distinct CDR3 sequences, 14% of them seen once, and the ten largest clones take 11%. The source was PBMCs from blood, collected 12 days after vaccination. All receptors derive from a man aged 45 to 65 who received an inactivated influenza vaccine.

The V call is TRBV5-1, the J call TRBJ2-7; 7 nucleotides line up with TRBD1. Germline V gene lookup returns CDR1 SGHRS and CDR2 YFSETQ. The CDR3 loop spans 14 amino acids. V lost 4 bases and J lost 6; bases outside the gene matches: 10. In nucleotides, the CDR3 is TGCGCCAGCAGCCAAGGGGTAGGGGGCCGCGAGCAGTACTTC. Amino acids: CASSQGVGGREQYF.

The chain is built from TRBV7-8 and TRBJ2-5, with D perhaps assigned TRBD1 or TRBD2 (5 bases each). Looked up from germline, CDR1 is SGHVS and CDR2 is FQNEAQ. V was clipped by 4 bases and J by 3 bases, with 18 bases between them. CDR3 size: 16 residues. For the CDR3, the DNA is TGTGCCAGCAGCTCCGAGGGGCGCGATGGGAAAGAGACCCAGTACTTC. Translation: CASSSEGRDGKETQYF.

This chain connects TRBV6-2 or TRBV6-3 to TRBJ2-7; 7 bases are shared with TRBD1. Germline CDR1 MNHEY, CDR2 SVGEGT. Germline trimming cut 6 bases from V and 0 bases from J; bases unmatched to any gene: 8. The CDR3 has 15 residues. CDR3 bases: TGTGCCAGCAGCGCCGGGACAGTTATCTCCTACGAGCAGTACTTC. It translates to CASSAGTVISYEQYF.

The chain links TRBV12-3 or TRBV12-4 to TRBJ1-4; no reliable D call. V lost 7 bases and J lost 6, with 12 bases in between. CDR3 length equals 13 residues. As DNA, the CDR3 is TGTGCCAGCAAACTCTTAGTGGATGAAAAACTGTTTTTT. Encoded protein: CASKLLVDEKLFF.

V usage is TRBV5-1 and J usage is TRBJ1-1; 7 bases match TRBD1. This CDR3 spans 16 amino acids. Germline V CDR1 and CDR2: SGHRS, YFSETQ. Trimming at V came to 0 bases and at J to 1 base, leaving 6 bases not matched to a gene. Written as DNA, the CDR3 is TGCGCCAGCAGCTTGGCCCGGGACAGCAAGAACACTGAAGCTTTCTTT. Translation gives CASSLARDSKNTEAFF.

This sequence joins TRBV11-2 and TRBJ2-7; D is ambiguous. The CDR3 runs 15 residues. Germline V CDR1 and CDR2: SGHAT, FQNNGV. Trimming removed 2 bases at V and 2 bases at J, with 13 bases between. The CDR3 here is CASSLTAPATYEQYF. The CDR3 DNA reads as TGTGCCAGCAGCTTAACAGCCCCTGCAACCTACGAGCAGTACTTC.

CDR3 nucleotides: TGCGCCAGCAGCTTCAGACAGGGGGCAGATACGCAGTATTTT. As protein: CASSFRQGADTQYF. The rearrangement links TRBV5-1 to TRBJ2-3; 9 bases map to TRBD1. Germline CDR1 reads SGHRS; CDR2 reads YFSETQ. The CDR3 spans 14 residues. V shed 2 bases and J 4 bases; nucleotides not matched to a gene: 2.

This clonotype was observed a few times. The chain joins TRBV18 to TRBJ2-7, with TRBD1 as a possible D gene (5 bases). V lost 0 bases and J 7 bases, leaving 13 bases between the germline ends. The CDR3 runs to 14 residues. Germline CDR1 is KGHSH and CDR2 is LQKENI. The CDR3 DNA is TGTGCCAGCTCACCACCGTCCCAGGGTGGGGAGCAGTACTTC. Its translation is CASSPPSQGGEQYF.

The count of this clonotype is one. The chain couples TRBV7-9 to TRBJ1-1, with D perhaps TRBD1 (5 bases). This CDR3 is built from 15 residues. V gave up 3 bases and J gave up 1 base, with 12 bases separating them. Germline assignment: CDR1 SEHNR and CDR2 FQNEAQ (reference sequence). The CDR3 coding sequence is TGTGCCAGCAGCTTGTTTGAGACAGAGAACACTGAAGCTTTCTTT. Protein product: CASSLFETENTEAFF.

This clonotype was seen many times. J is TRBJ1-1 and V is TRBV5-1; D is undetermined. This CDR3 contains 15 residues. V was pared by 4 bases and J by 7 bases, with 20 bases between. Germline V gene data show CDR1 as SGHRS and CDR2 as YFSETQ. CDR3: CASSPRTEAGSEAFF. In nucleotides, the CDR3 is TGCGCCAGCAGCCCGAGGACCGAGGCAGGAAGTGAAGCTTTCTTT.

This clonotype was counted only a few times. The gene calls are TRBV29-1 and TRBJ2-1; 10 bases match TRBD2. Germline V gene sequence: CDR1 SQVTM, CDR2 ANQGSEA. The ends lost 8 bases at V and 1 base at J; junction bases unmatched: 11. This CDR3 has 16 amino acids. The CDR3 loop reads CSLRSSGSSSYNEQFF. The CDR3 nucleotides are TGCAGCTTAAGGTCTAGCGGGAGTTCTTCCTACAATGAGCAGTTCTTC.

This clonotype has a handful of counts. The genes are TRBV12-3 or TRBV12-4 and TRBJ2-7, with 13 nucleotides matching TRBD2. V trimming: 1 base; J trimming: 0 bases; junction bases outside the gene matches: 6. There are 18 residues in the CDR3. CDR3 region: CASSLGGRTSGGSYEQYF. The CDR3 bases are TGTGCCAGCAGTTTAGGGGGAAGGACTAGCGGGGGCTCCTACGAGCAGTACTTC.

The chain combines TRBV7-2 with TRBJ2-3; D may be TRBD2 (5 bases). Germline CDR1 SGHTA, CDR2 FQGNSA. This CDR3 is 15 amino acids long. The ends were cut back, 5 bases at V and 5 bases at J, with 17 bases in the middle. The CDR3 coding sequence is TGTGCCAGCAGCCCCTACCGGACTCTGGGAGATACGCAGTATTTT. Its translation: CASSPYRTLGDTQYF. Based on the CDR3 plus reference TRBV7-2 and TRBJ2-3, the full variable domain is GAGVSQSPSNKVTEKGKDVELRCDPISGHTALYWYRQSLGQGLEFLIYFQGNSAPDKSGLPSDRFSAERTGGSVSTLTIQRTQQEDSAVYLCASSPYRTLGDTQYFGPGTRLTVL.

The genes are TRBV7-9 and TRBJ1-1; the match to TRBD1 covers 8 bases. CDR1 and CDR2 (germline): SEHNR, FQNEAQ (reference sequence). The CDR3 is 15 amino acids. The V and J ends lost 7 bases and 5 bases, in that order; junction bases with no gene match: 12. This CDR3 is CASTPGGRRGTEAFF. CDR3 bases: TGTGCCAGCACCCCAGGGGGCCGGAGGGGTACTGAAGCTTTCTTT.

This clonotype showed up just a few times. The rearrangement joins TRBV9 to TRBJ2-7; 9 bases fit TRBD2. Trimming cost V 3 bases and J 3 bases; bases outside gene matches: 7. Per germline, CDR1 SGDLS and CDR2 YYNGEE. The length of the CDR3 is 15 residues. Here the CDR3 reads CASSAFWTSDYEQYF. CDR3 coding DNA: TGTGCCAGCAGCGCATTCTGGACTAGCGACTACGAGCAGTACTTC.

The rearrangement joins TRBV7-8 to TRBJ1-5; tentative D call: TRBD1 (6 bases). Trimming stripped 2 bases from V and 4 bases from J, with 12 bases between. Germline loops: CDR1 SGHVS, CDR2 FQNEAQ. The CDR3 consists of 15 residues. The CDR3 spells CASSLRGAVNQPQHF. For the CDR3, the DNA is TGTGCCAGCAGCTTAAGGGGGGCTGTTAATCAGCCCCAGCATTTT.

The V call is TRBV9, the J call TRBJ2-7; D may be TRBD2 (5 bases). Germline V gene data show CDR1 as SGDLS and CDR2 as YYNGEE. Trimming left V 0 bases short and J 1 base short, with 11 bases between. This CDR3 is built from 15 residues. The CDR3 region is CASSVGSGISYEQYF. The DNA for the CDR3 is TGTGCCAGCAGCGTAGGTTCGGGAATATCCTACGAGCAGTACTTC.

This clonotype appeared a few times. The rearrangement links TRBV12-3 or TRBV12-4 to TRBJ2-2; 9 nucleotides line up with TRBD1. With 5 bases clipped from V and 6 bases from J, the junction kept 7 bases outside the gene matches. The CDR3 contains 15 residues. As DNA, the CDR3 is TGTGCCAGCAGTCCCGGGACAGGGAGGGCCGGGGAGCTGTTTTTT. Amino acids: CASSPGTGRAGELFF.

This clonotype was picked up a small number of times. J is TRBJ1-5 and V is TRBV20-1; TRBD1 matches at 10 bases. V shed 6 bases, J shed 2 bases, and the junction held 4 bases outside the gene matches. CDR3 length: 14 amino acids. The germline V gene has CDR1 DFQATT and CDR2 SNEGSKA (reference sequence). As DNA, the CDR3 is TGCAGTGCGCTGACAGGGGGCGGCAATCAGCCCCAGCATTTT. This translates into CSALTGGGNQPQHF.

The chain links TRBV12-3 or TRBV12-4 to TRBJ1-2; D call uncertain. CDR3 length: 12 residues. The V end lost 5 bases, the J end lost 10 bases, and 14 bases lay between the germline ends. The CDR3 loop reads CASSNRGHVYTF. CDR3 coding DNA: TGTGCCAGCAGTAACCGGGGTCATGTCTACACCTTC.

The sample holds a few counts of this clonotype. The gene calls are TRBV20-1 and TRBJ2-3, with 9 bases identical to TRBD2. The V gene's germline CDR1 is DFQATT and CDR2 SNEGSKA (reference sequence). This CDR3 is 15 amino acids long. The V and J ends lost 5 bases and 3 bases, in that order; junction bases with no gene match: 9. CDR3 bases: TGCAGTGCTGGACCAGCGGGGGGAAGAACAGATACGCAGTATTTT. Its protein product is CSAGPAGGRTDTQYF.

Only a few counts were recorded for this clonotype. This chain uses TRBV15 with TRBJ2-1; no firm D call. CDR1 is LNHNV and CDR2 is YYDKDF in the germline V gene (reference sequence). With 0 bases removed from V and 0 bases from J, the gap between germline ends came to 12 bases. The CDR3 contains 17 residues. CDR3 coding DNA: TGTGCCACCAGCAGAGAACGCGTTCCACACTCCTACAATGAGCAGTTCTTC. Translated: CATSRERVPHSYNEQFF.

The rearrangement uses TRBV7-9 and TRBJ2-1, with no clear D. Between the trimmed V and J ends, which lost 1 base and 8 bases, there was a span of 12 bases. Per the germline V gene, CDR1 is SEHNR and CDR2 is FQNEAQ (reference sequence). This CDR3 contains 14 residues. CDR3 in amino acids: CASSLERVFDEQFF. CDR3 in DNA: TGTGCCAGCAGCTTAGAAAGGGTATTCGATGAGCAGTTCTTC.